This entry features one TCR beta chain sequence. Antigen specificity is unknown. Germline loops: CDR1 MNHEY, CDR2 SVGAGI. V shed 7 bases and J shed 2 bases, with 14 bases lying between them. This CDR3 has 15 residues. Assay: immunoSEQ multiplex PCR; the TCRdb copy retains only in-frame clones and omits some. This table holds 53,000 or so clones, about 83% found once. This entry is derived from a study of lymphopenia after photon versus proton radiotherapy. Findings and caveats of the study: A bigger post-nadir fall in TCR diversity correlated inversely with survival time in deceased patients. Authors raise, but do not show, better survival with proton therapy. Proton therapy kept repertoires fairly stable, unlike photons, which gained effector/memory cells. Oligoclonal CD8+ Temra expansion after nadir drove photon patients' diversity drop.

V usage is TRBV6-5 and J usage is TRBJ2-2; D is unresolved. Material: peripheral blood, obtained from a patient treated with photon-based radiotherapy. The TCR originated in a man in his forties or fifties with gastric cancer. For the CDR3, the DNA is TGTGCCAGCAAACAGAGACCAGCTAACACCGGGGAGCTGTTTTTT. It specifies CASKQRPANTGELFF.